Presented here are 10 T cell receptor beta chains from one specimen sequenced in a study of T-cell reconstitution after alpha-beta-depleted transplantation in children. Unique molecular identifiers featured in how the TCRbeta library was prepared. TCRdb analysed the PCR reads with MiXCR anew, one entry per CDR3 protein. The table shows some 600,000 distinct CDR3 sequences, with approximately 16% occurring only once. The sequences come from PBMCs from the stem cell graft donor, collected from the stem cell graft. These receptors were collected from a human donor who donated a stem cell graft to a child with acute myeloid leukemia.

This clonotype was counted a few times. The chain is built from TRBV12-3 or TRBV12-4 and TRBJ2-2, with 10 bases matching TRBD2. The V and J ends lost 7 bases and 5 bases, in that order; junction bases with no gene match: 7. This CDR3 contains 15 residues. The CDR3 sequence is CASNPSGGQTGELFF. For the CDR3, the DNA is TGTGCCAGCAACCCTAGCGGGGGACAAACCGGGGAGCTGTTTTTT.

This clonotype was observed at least ten times. This chain joins TRBV29-1 and TRBJ2-3; 7 bases match TRBD2. Trimming at V came to 1 base and at J to 2 bases, leaving 6 bases not matched to a gene. The germline gives CDR1 SQVTM, CDR2 ANQGSEA. CDR3 length: 15 amino acids. The DNA of the CDR3 is TGCAGCGTTGAAGTTGCGGGGGTCCCCACAGATACGCAGTATTTT. Translation gives CSVEVAGVPTDTQYF.

The chain is built from TRBV10-3 and TRBJ2-7, with TRBD2 identical over 7 bases. V lost 9 bases and J lost 4; bases outside the gene matches: 6. In germline, CDR1 is ENHRY, CDR2 SYGVKD. CDR3 length: 12 amino acids. CDR3 amino acids: CAISMGGYEQYF. The CDR3 nucleotides are TGTGCCATTAGTATGGGGGGGTACGAGCAGTACTTC.

The table lists this clonotype with many counts. This chain links TRBV20-1 with TRBJ1-1, with a possible D match to TRBD1 (5 bases). V gave up 0 bases and J gave up 6 bases, with 5 bases separating them. CDR3 length: 11 residues. The germline gives CDR1 DFQATT, CDR2 SNEGSKA (reference sequence). The chain's CDR3 is CSAREGAEAFF. Written as DNA, the CDR3 is TGCAGTGCTAGAGAAGGGGCTGAAGCTTTCTTT.

On this clonotype: Likely a read error: the CDR3 ends without its conserved phenylalanine or tryptophan. The chain uses TRBV15 and TRBJ1-6; no reliable D call. Germline V gives CDR1 LNHNV, CDR2 YYDKDF (reference sequence). Trimming pared 1 base from V and 5 bases from J, leaving 15 bases between. This CDR3 comprises 17 residues. The CDR3 region is CATSRAWAHTDNSPLHY. CDR3 DNA: TGTGCCACCAGCAGAGCATGGGCGCATACTGATAATTCACCCCTCCACTAT.

The rearrangement links TRBV20-1 to TRBJ2-7, with 7 bases aligning to TRBD2. Germline values: CDR1 DFQATT, CDR2 SNEGSKA (reference sequence). CDR3 length: 17 residues. Germline trimming cut 1 base from V and 3 bases from J; bases unmatched to any gene: 15. The CDR3 DNA reads as TGCAGTGCTAGAGGCTGGGAGGGACGCCAGGGTTACTACGAGCAGTACTTC. Protein sequence: CSARGWEGRQGYYEQYF.

The chain is built from TRBV7-6 and TRBJ1-6; 7 nucleotides line up with TRBD1. Germline V gives CDR1 SGHVS, CDR2 FNYEAQ. The CDR3 spans 15 residues. V was clipped by 5 bases and J by 7 bases; unmatched bases: 8. The CDR3 is CASSEIQGRNSPLHF. The CDR3 bases are TGTGCCAGCAGCGAAATACAGGGGCGCAATTCACCCCTCCACTTT.

This clonotype was detected a few times. This chain connects TRBV7-9 to TRBJ2-1; a weak D match, TRBD2 (6 bases). This CDR3 contains 14 residues. The germline gives CDR1 SEHNR, CDR2 FQNEAQ (reference sequence). V was clipped by 5 bases and J by 5 bases, with 13 bases between them. The CDR3 DNA sequence: TGTGCCAGCAGCGTCGACGGGACTCACAATGAGCAGTTCTTC. As protein: CASSVDGTHNEQFF.

This chain uses TRBV3-1 with TRBJ2-3; 14 bases fit TRBD2. Germline lookup yields CDR1 LGHDT and CDR2 YNNKEL (reference sequence). The CDR3 spans 18 residues. Losses at the gene ends were 5 bases for V and 7 bases for J; bases not matched to a gene: 14. This CDR3 is CASSTTSGGVSSFNTQYF. The CDR3 DNA reads as TGTGCCAGCAGCACGACTAGCGGGGGGGTATCCTCTTTCAATACGCAGTATTTT.

This chain links TRBV27 with TRBJ2-7; TRBD1 matches at 8 bases. Germline lookup yields CDR1 MNHEY and CDR2 SMNVEV (reference sequence). CDR3 size: 14 residues. The trim removed 5 bases at V and 2 bases at J, leaving 5 bases unmatched. CDR3 in DNA: TGTGCCAGCAGTACGACAGGGGTGACCTACGAGCAGTACTTC. Encoded protein: CASSTTGVTYEQYF.